This T cell receptor (beta chain) is from a study of identical twins. Study findings and constraints: The abundant beta clonotypes from cord blood had fewer insertions, and memory repertoires had none of this. Out-of-frame alpha sequences common to twins exhibited a surplus of low generation probability.

cDNA molecules carried unique molecular identifiers, and template switching added a universal primer site. TCRdb itself ran the 5' RACE reads through MiXCR, one entry per CDR3 protein. Of 150,000 or so distinct CDR3 sequences listed, approximately 4% are singletons. At least ten counts were recorded for this clonotype. Antigen specificity is unknown. This sequence originates from a man in his late teens or twenties in good health. The sample was memory T cells sorted from blood.

CDR3 DNA sequence: TGTGCCAGCAGCCAAACTAGCGGGAATTGGTACACCGGGGAGCTGTTTTTT. Its translation is CASSQTSGNWYTGELFF. V gene TRBV5-6 combines with J gene TRBJ2-2; 10 nucleotides line up with TRBD2. The length of the CDR3 is 17 residues. CDR1 is SGHDT and CDR2 is YYEEEE in the germline V gene. The V segment lost 4 bases and the J segment 3 bases; nucleotides outside the gene matches: 9.